The 9 T cell receptor beta chains in this list originate from one sample, sequenced in a study of blood T cell repertoires in COVID-19. Assay used: immunoSEQ multiplex PCR; TCRdb lists only in-frame clones, some missing. The sample consists of under 250,000 clones, about four fifths of them appearing once. The sequencing input was peripheral blood. The receptors shown here come from a man aged 25-45 years who had recovered from COVID-19.

The chain is built from TRBV7-2 and TRBJ2-1, with 10 bases that match TRBD2. The CDR3 sequence is 16 residues long. Germline lookup yields CDR1 SGHTA and CDR2 FQGNSA. J gave up 4 bases and V 2 bases, and 5 bases lay outside the gene matches. The CDR3 DNA is TGTGCCAGCAGCTTACTGCCTAGCGGGGGATACAATGAGCAGTTCTTC. It encodes CASSLLPSGGYNEQFF.

The chain uses TRBV10-3 and TRBJ2-6, with D possibly matching TRBD1 (6 bases). Germline V gives CDR1 ENHRY, CDR2 SYGVKD. The CDR3 has 13 amino acids. V was pared by 10 bases and J by 6 bases, with 13 bases between. CDR3 coding DNA: TGTGCCACCGTAGCAGGGGAGGCCAACGTCCTGACTTTC. Protein product: CATVAGEANVLTF.

This chain connects TRBV5-4 to TRBJ2-2; TRBD1 aligns across 7 bases. The CDR3 has 17 amino acids. The V gene end was trimmed by 4 bases and the J gene end by 8 bases; junction bases not matched to a gene: 17. CDR1 is SGHNT and CDR2 is YYREEE in the germline V gene (reference sequence). CDR3 DNA: TGTGCCAGCAGCCGAAACAAAAACACAGGGGATTTGGGGGAGCTGTTTTTT. It specifies CASSRNKNTGDLGELFF.

The table lists this clone with a count of one. The genes are TRBV15 and TRBJ1-2; tentatively, D is TRBD1 (6 bases). CDR1 LNHNV and CDR2 YYDKDF come from the germline V gene (reference sequence). The CDR3 loop spans 18 amino acids. The V gene lost 1 base and the J gene lost 4 bases, with 22 bases spanning the gap. CDR3 DNA: TGTGCCACCAGCAGAGTAGGACACTCAGGGGCCATGGGCTATGGCTACACCTTC. Its protein is CATSRVGHSGAMGYGYTF.

The V call is TRBV5-1, the J call TRBJ1-1; D not resolved. Germline-derived CDR1 and CDR2 are SGHRS and YFSETQ. The CDR3 runs to 15 residues. Deletions cut 1 base from V and 1 base from J, with 11 bases between. The CDR3 region has the DNA TGCGCCAGCAGCTTGTTTGCAGTGGCGAACACTGAAGCTTTCTTT. Protein sequence: CASSLFAVANTEAFF.

The chain employs TRBV6-5 and TRBJ1-5; D is uncertain. CDR3 length equals 16 residues. V lost 0 bases to trimming and J lost 3 bases, with 12 bases between them. Germline assignment: CDR1 MNHEY and CDR2 SVGAGI. The CDR3 loop is CASSYSAGSVNQPQHF. The CDR3 bases are TGTGCCAGCAGTTACTCGGCGGGGTCGGTCAATCAGCCCCAGCATTTT.

The rearrangement joins TRBV29-1 to TRBJ2-3; TRBD2 might be the D (7 bases). This CDR3 is built from 14 residues. CDR1 and CDR2 from the germline V gene are SQVTM and ANQGSEA. Trimming took off 3 bases at V and 2 bases at J, with 12 bases between the two ends. CDR3 DNA: TGCAGCGTTGACGCGGGGGCCAACACAGATACGCAGTATTTT. Its translation: CSVDAGANTDTQYF.

The chain has TRBV4-1 and TRBJ1-3, with D possibly TRBD1 on 6 matching bases. The CDR3 has 16 residues. Per the germline V gene, CDR1 is MGHRA and CDR2 is YSYEKL. The V end lost 0 bases, the J end lost 3 bases, and 12 bases lay between the germline ends. CDR3 nucleotides: TGCGCCAGCAGCCAAGACGCCAGGGGCCGTGGAAACACCATATATTTT. This translates into CASSQDARGRGNTIYF.

This clone was recorded only once. CDR3 region: CASSLREYGWGTDTQYF. The CDR3 nucleotides are TGTGCCAGCAGCTTGCGGGAATATGGGTGGGGCACAGATACGCAGTATTTT. The gene calls are TRBV5-4 and TRBJ2-3, with D maybe TRBD2 (5 bases). Germline V gene lookup returns CDR1 SGHNT and CDR2 YYREEE (reference sequence). V was cut by 1 base and J by 1 base, with 16 bases left in between. This CDR3 comprises 17 residues.